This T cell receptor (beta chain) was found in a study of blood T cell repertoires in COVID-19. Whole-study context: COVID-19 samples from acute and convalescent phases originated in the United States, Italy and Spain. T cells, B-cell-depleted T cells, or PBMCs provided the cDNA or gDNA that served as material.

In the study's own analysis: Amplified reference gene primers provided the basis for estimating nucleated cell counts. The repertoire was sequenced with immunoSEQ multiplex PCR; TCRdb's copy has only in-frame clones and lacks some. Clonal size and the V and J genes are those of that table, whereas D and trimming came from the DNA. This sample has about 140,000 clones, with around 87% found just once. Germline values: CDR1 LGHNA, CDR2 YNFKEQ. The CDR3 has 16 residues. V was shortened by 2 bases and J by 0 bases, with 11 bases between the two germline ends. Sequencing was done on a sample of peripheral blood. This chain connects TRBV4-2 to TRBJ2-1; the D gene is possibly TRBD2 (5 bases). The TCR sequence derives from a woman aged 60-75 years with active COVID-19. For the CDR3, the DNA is TGTGCCAGCAGCCAATGGGAGTCGAGCTCCTACAATGAGCAGTTCTTC. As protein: CASSQWESSSYNEQFF.